This TCR beta chain appears in the sequencing data of a study of cytomegalovirus exposure and HLA in healthy donors (dated by TCRdb to 2016 to 2017). Study-level background: In an earlier analysis of some 550 of the donors, 276 Gb of sequence data and just under 120 million unique TCR beta sequences from about 179 million T cells were reported. The genetic ancestry cluster associated with self-reported Caucasian donors included 70% to 85% of the 300 to 450 genotyped donors. Every repertoire in the discovery cohort had been generated on one and the same sequencing platform. The study aimed to test whether signatures of past pathogen exposure could be identified by cataloging public T cell receptors. An earlier analysis of 587 of the donors used high-throughput TCR beta sequencing to judge whether each TCR beta V gene segment behaved as functional or pseudogenic. Class I and class II HLA loci were covered by the typing at four-digit resolution. A later genetic analysis used genome-wide SNP genotypes for about 60% of the 666 donors, treating that subset as a discovery cohort. An early release covering 550 to 700 HLA-typed donors comprised roughly 300 gigabases of sequencing data and around 80 million unique TCR sequences. To predict cytomegalovirus infection status, the study combined high-throughput TCR immunosequencing, statistical association of individual TCRs with disease status, and machine learning. Typing coverage varied by locus: about 620-630 donors for A, B, C, DRB1 and DQB1; roughly 500 for DQA1; around 570 for DPA1; approximately 490 for DPB1. The later analysis used no new phenotypic data to find candidate immune exposures, relying instead on TCR beta sequences and their occurrence across donors. Across approximately 420 genotyped donors of the cohort, an average of about 240,000 unique TCR beta nucleotide sequences per donor were sequenced, and about a sixth of those sequences were non-productive. Several DR-DQ haplotypes were treated as single units for association and clustering because of strong linkage in the cohort. To study patterns of TCR occurrence, a later analysis re-analyzed previously published TCR beta repertoires from 666 donors and added high-resolution HLA genotyping. Alongside the repertoire data, information on donor age, sex, ethnicity and CMV serostatus was compiled. The T cell repertoires of about 700 subjects were profiled by immunosequencing and related to cytomegalovirus serostatus. A separate validation cohort of roughly 120 different subjects was used in addition to the approximately 670-subject first cohort.

As concerns this clone: Its antigen is unknown.

The cohort was made up of 500 to 800 healthy bone marrow donors. Cohort members were all nominally healthy when sampled, although unrecorded immune exposures were likely present. The donor tested CMV seronegative and was one of the 352 seronegative cohort members. Each donor provided a peripheral blood sample, and peripheral blood mononuclear cells were used for TCR beta sequencing. The Qiagen DNeasy Blood Extraction Kit was used to extract genomic DNA from the blood cell samples. V loses 0 bases of germline sequence and J loses 1 base, and the interval between the two ends is 9 bases. Its CDR3 holds 15 amino acids, cysteine through phenylalanine. Just CDR3 DNA is preserved here, 45 bases in frame from base 1. The germline V gene gives CDR1 as KGHSH and CDR2 as LQKENI. Results the study describes overall, beyond this receptor: It was suggested by the authors that the approach could potentially be generalized to other disease states and immunological phenotypes. A cluster of highly shared sequence variants was judged likely to represent a technical artifact of the sequencing pipeline. Three of the identified cytomegalovirus-associated TCR beta chains were confirmed in vitro to be specific for cytomegalovirus antigens. Assigning TCR associations to individual alleles was difficult when HLA alleles, especially DR and DQ, strongly co-occurred. This cohort had only TCR beta chains sequenced, and the lack of alpha or paired-chain data limited which features could be detected. The presence/absence analyses assumed that sequencing depth was roughly uniform across donors, and that assumption may not be true. In the study, some 160 TCR beta chains were listed as associated with cytomegalovirus. Compared with the roughly 710-donor mean, donors in an Asian-associated ancestry cluster had fewer N-insertions in productive TCRs, according to a later genetic analysis. A further reported finding was that TCR beta sequences accurately predicted the HLA-A and HLA-B alleles for most subjects in the first cohort. Linkage disequilibrium might explain the correlated functional status among segregating V segments, but an unknown experimental factor could not be excluded. In a later analysis, HLA-associated TCR beta chains showed more clonal expansion and lower generation probabilities than non-associated chains that were equally common. A later analysis found that most CMV-associated TCR beta chains appeared HLA-restricted, with HLA associations seemingly driven largely by CMV exposure. In a later genetic analysis, a missense DCLRE1C variant was associated with V-gene and J-gene trimming of TCR beta chains, and the association was replicated in an independent cohort. In a later analysis, the rate of TCR association differed among HLA loci, with DRB1 alleles having the most associated TCRs and HLA-C alleles having the fewest. CMV serostatus was the only immune exposure information available for the cohort. Because HLA typing was missing for some donors at each locus, association tests included only the typed subset. Cytomegalovirus status was reported to be diagnosed by the classifier with high specificity and sensitivity in both the original and validation cohorts. An earlier analysis of approximately 570 of the donors showed that most TCR beta V segments appeared in productive rearrangements either about 87% or about 30% of the time, which broadly matched IMGT annotations. Approximately 18 rarely observed V segments, including chromosome 9 orphons, were excluded from the earlier analysis of almost 600 of the donors because counts were too low. Because the 87-base-pair reads could not distinguish some IMGT-functional V segments, including TRBV6-2 and TRBV6-3, those segments were excluded. A later analysis associated 16,951 TCR beta sequences with specific HLA alleles at a false discovery rate of 0.05. While some public TCRs were present in many individuals, most TCR sequences turned up only very rarely across donors. According to a later analysis, parvovirus B19, influenza, CMV and Epstein-Barr virus appeared linked to several top co-occurrence clusters.

The library relied on the immunoSEQ multiplex PCR assay. The multiplex PCR relied on a mix of 60 forward primers for TCR Vbeta segments and 13 reverse primers for TCR Jbeta segments. The CDR3 region of rearranged TCR beta genes was amplified from genomic DNA by a multiplex PCR assay. Amplified TCR beta libraries were sequenced as 87-base-pair reads on the Illumina HiSeq System. Turning to the authors' computational methods: Across the 700 or so repertoires, a later analysis counted tens of millions of unique TCR beta chains, around 11 million of which were shared by at least two donors. Raw reads were error-corrected and collapsed into unique sequences by a nearest-neighbor algorithm in which closely related sequences were merged to remove PCR and sequencing errors. Alignment of CDR3 sequences to IMGT reference sequences was used to assign V, D and J gene segments. For a sequence to be retained, a match of at least six nucleotides was required to both a V gene segment and a J gene segment. Rearrangements were called productive when the CDR3 lacked stop codons and stayed in frame with V and J; all others were non-productive. Following IMGT convention, CDR3 was defined as the stretch from the second conserved V-encoded cysteine up to the conserved J-encoded phenylalanine. In an earlier analysis of around 640 of the donors, sequences lacking an unambiguous match to a single V gene segment were excluded. In an earlier analysis of 587 of the donors, a V segment was called functional when productive rearrangements were above 56.7%, and segregating when the standard deviation between donors exceeded 5%. To diagnose cytomegalovirus status from the catalog of TCR beta chain sequences, a statistical classification framework was built. V and J gene assignment, in a later analysis, came from comparing TCR nucleotide sequences with IMGT/GENE-DB human TR gene sequences. In a later analysis, CDR3 sequences and most-parsimonious VDJ recombination scenarios were assigned using the TCRdist pipeline. In a later analysis, each TCR beta chain was defined by its CDR3 amino acid sequence together with its V-gene family, and reads without a unique V-gene family were excluded. In a later analysis, 500 to 700 highly shared, low-generation-probability nucleotide sequences were removed to address suspected cross-contamination and a sequencing artifact. A later analysis calculated a clonal expansion index for each public chain from normalized within-repertoire ranks of inferred template counts. Generation probabilities in a later analysis came from a VDJ recombination model fitted to out-of-frame rearrangements, and those results were checked against IGoR. A later analysis scored TCR-TCR, TCR-HLA and TCR-CMV co-occurrence with hypergeometric tests, applying a repertoire-size bias correction to TCR pairs. In a later analysis, false discovery rates were estimated by permuting HLA or CMV assignments 20 times. A later analysis grouped co-occurring TCRs with DBSCAN, adding TCRdist sequence similarity when clustering within HLA-allele-positive subsets. Repertoires with fewer than 30,000 or more than 120,000 public chains, plus five repertoires with anomalous nucleotide sharing, were excluded from co-occurrence clustering. Here the immuneACCESS table is served through TCRdb, limited to in-frame sequences with V and J called. Missing clones are a known gap in these copies; in checked studies unresolved V genes cover under half, and the rest lacks a known reason. From that table come the V and J calls and clone size; the DNA was used to work out D and trimming. The data table for this sample lists about 150,000 clones. The ten largest clones take up 1.5% to 2% of the sample.

The TCR was taken from a woman between 50 and 59 years old in good health and CMV-seronegative. Here the chain combines TRBV18 and TRBJ1-1, and perhaps TRBD1 as D gene, on 5 matching bases. Sequenced sample: PBMCs. The CDR3 protein sequence reads: CASSPPRGTNTEAFF. The DNA reads TGTGCCAGCTCACCACCGCGGGGGACGAACACTGAAGCTTTCTTT.